Presented here are 5 T cell receptor beta chains from one specimen sequenced in a study of blood T cell repertoires in COVID-19. TCRdb's copy holds only in-frame clones and misses some; the assay was immunoSEQ multiplex PCR. Here the sample spans just over 300,000 clones, approximately 90% being singletons. The sample taken for sequencing was PBMCs or T cells enriched from blood (not recorded which). The receptor source for this set is a man aged 25-45 years who had recovered from COVID-19.

The chain uses TRBV21-1 and TRBJ2-7; the table gives TRBD1 as D, unverified against the DNA. TRBV21-1 is a pseudogene locus. The CDR3 length is 16 residues. CDR3: CASSKGGQGSSYEQYF. CDR3 DNA sequence: TGTGCCAGCAGCAAAGGGGGACAGGGGTCGTCCTACGAGCAGTACTTC.

The chain joins TRBV19 to TRBJ2-1; 7 bases match TRBD1. The CDR3 extends over 14 amino acids. J lost 16 bases, V lost 5 bases, and 17 bases had no gene match. Germline CDR1 LNHDA, CDR2 SQIVND (reference sequence). CDR3 amino acids: CASSPPEYDRAKFF. CDR3 coding DNA: TGTGCCAGTAGTCCTCCGGAATACGACAGGGCGAAATTCTTC.

This clone was detected a few times. This sequence joins TRBV6-5 and TRBJ1-6; TRBD1 agrees at 7 bases. Trimming removed 2 bases from V and 8 bases from J; junction bases left unmatched: 6. CDR3 length equals 15 residues. Germline V gives CDR1 MNHEY, CDR2 SVGAGI. CDR3 amino acids: CASSYGNRGDSPLHF. The DNA of the CDR3 is TGTGCCAGCAGTTACGGTAACAGGGGTGATTCACCCCTCCACTTT.

Regarding this clone: Other DNA sequences in the sample encode the same CDR3. The chain couples TRBV10-1 to TRBJ1-2; no clear D. V lost 2 bases to trimming and J lost 3 bases, with 7 bases between them. This CDR3 is 13 amino acids long. Germline CDR1 is WNHNN and CDR2 is SYGVQD (reference sequence). CDR3 region: CASSERRDYGYTF. CDR3 bases: TGCGCCAGCAGTGAGAGGAGGGACTATGGCTACACCTTC.

The gene calls are TRBV4-1 and TRBJ2-7; 10 bases fit TRBD1. J lost 4 bases, V lost 2 bases, and 14 bases had no gene match. Germline CDR1 reads MGHRA; CDR2 reads YSYEKL. The length of the CDR3 is 18 residues. CDR3 amino acids: CASSQNPLGQGRGYEQYF. The CDR3 DNA is TGCGCCAGCAGCCAAAATCCCTTGGGACAGGGGAGAGGGTACGAGCAGTACTTC.